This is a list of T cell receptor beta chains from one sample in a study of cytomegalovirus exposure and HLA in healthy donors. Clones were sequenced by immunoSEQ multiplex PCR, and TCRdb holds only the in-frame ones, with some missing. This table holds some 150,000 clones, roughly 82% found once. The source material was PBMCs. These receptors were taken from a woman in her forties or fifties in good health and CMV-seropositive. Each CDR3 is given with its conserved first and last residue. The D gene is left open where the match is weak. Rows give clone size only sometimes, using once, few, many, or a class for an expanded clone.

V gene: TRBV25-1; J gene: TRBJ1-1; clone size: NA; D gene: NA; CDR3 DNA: TGTGCCAGCAGTGAGACCGGGGGCACTGAAGCTTTCTTT; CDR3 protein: CASSETGGTEAFF
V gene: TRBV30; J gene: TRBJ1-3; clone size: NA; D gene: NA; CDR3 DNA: TGTGCCTGGAGCCTCGGCGGTCGCTCTGGAAACACCATATATTTT; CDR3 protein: CAWSLGGRSGNTIYF
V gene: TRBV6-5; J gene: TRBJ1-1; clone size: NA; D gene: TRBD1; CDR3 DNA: TGTGCCAGCAGTTACTCGACGACAGGGGGCTGGACTGAAGCTTTCTTT; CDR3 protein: CASSYSTTGGWTEAFF
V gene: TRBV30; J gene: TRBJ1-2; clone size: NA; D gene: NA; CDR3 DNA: TGTGCCTGGAGTGTAGTTGTACGGACAAACTATGGCTACACCTTC; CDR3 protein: CAWSVVVRTNYGYTF
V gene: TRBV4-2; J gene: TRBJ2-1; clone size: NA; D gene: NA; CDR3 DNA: TGTGCCAGCAGCCAAGAGGGAACCGACAGTGAGCAGTTCTTC; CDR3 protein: CASSQEGTDSEQFF
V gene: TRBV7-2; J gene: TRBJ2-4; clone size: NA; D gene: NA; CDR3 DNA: TGTGCCAGCAGCTCTCCGGGACTAGCCAAAAACATTCAGTACTTC; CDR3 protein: CASSSPGLAKNIQYF
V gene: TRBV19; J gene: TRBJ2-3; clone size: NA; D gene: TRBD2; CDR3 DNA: TGTGCCAGTAGTATAGATCCCCAACTAGCGGGGTCTACAGATACGCAGTATTTT; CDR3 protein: CASSIDPQLAGSTDTQYF
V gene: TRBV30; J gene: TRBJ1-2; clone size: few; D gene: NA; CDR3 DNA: TGTGCCTGGAGTCTGGACAGACGCTATGGCTACACCTTC; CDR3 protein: CAWSLDRRYGYTF
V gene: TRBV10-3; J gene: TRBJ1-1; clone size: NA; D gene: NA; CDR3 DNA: TGTGCCATCAGACAGGGTGGTGAAGCTTTCTTT; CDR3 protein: CAIRQGGEAFF
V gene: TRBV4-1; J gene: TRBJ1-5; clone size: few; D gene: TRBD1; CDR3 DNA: TGCGCCAGCAGCCAAGGGGGGACAGGCTTTAATCAGCCCCAGCATTTT; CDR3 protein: CASSQGGTGFNQPQHF
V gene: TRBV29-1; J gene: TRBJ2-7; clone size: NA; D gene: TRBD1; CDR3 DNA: TGCAGCGCCTCACAGGGGCCGGGGTACGAGCAGTACTTC; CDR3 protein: CSASQGPGYEQYF
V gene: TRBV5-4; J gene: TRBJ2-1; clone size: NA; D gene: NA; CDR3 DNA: TGTGCCAGCAGCTTGCAGGGCAATGAGCAGTTCTTC; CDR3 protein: CASSLQGNEQFF
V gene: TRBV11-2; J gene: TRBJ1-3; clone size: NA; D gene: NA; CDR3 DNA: TGTGCCAGCAGCTTAGAATACAGTTCTGGAAACACCATATATTTT; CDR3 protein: CASSLEYSSGNTIYF
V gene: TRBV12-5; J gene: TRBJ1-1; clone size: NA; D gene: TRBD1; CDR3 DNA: TGTGCTAGTGCGGCAGGGGGGAACACTGAAGCTTTCTTT; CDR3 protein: CASAAGGNTEAFF
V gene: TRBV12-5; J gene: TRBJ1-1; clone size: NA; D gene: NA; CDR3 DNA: TGTGCTAGTGGTTTGGGGAGGGGGAACACTGAAGCTTTCTTT; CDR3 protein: CASGLGRGNTEAFF
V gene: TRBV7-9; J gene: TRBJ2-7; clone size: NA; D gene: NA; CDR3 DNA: TGTGCCAGCAGCACCATCCCAGGCTACGAGCAGTACTTC; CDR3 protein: CASSTIPGYEQYF
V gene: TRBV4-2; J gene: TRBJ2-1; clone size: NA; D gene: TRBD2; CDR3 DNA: TGTGCCAGCAGCCTTGGACTAGTCAGCTCCTACAATGAGCAGTTCTTC; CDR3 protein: CASSLGLVSSYNEQFF
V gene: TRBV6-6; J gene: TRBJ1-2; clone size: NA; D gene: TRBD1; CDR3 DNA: TGTGCCACTCGGGACAGAGAAGCCGGCTACACCTTC; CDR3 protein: CATRDREAGYTF
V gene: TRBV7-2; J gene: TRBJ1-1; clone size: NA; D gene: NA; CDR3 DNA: TGTGCCAGCAGTCCGAGGGTAGCGGGGACCAACACTGAAGCTTTCTTT; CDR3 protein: CASSPRVAGTNTEAFF
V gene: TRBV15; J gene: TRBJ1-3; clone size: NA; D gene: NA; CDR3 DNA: TGTGCCACCAGCAGAGAGGGAGGCAGGCAAGACTCTGGAAACACCATATATTTT; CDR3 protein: CATSREGGRQDSGNTIYF
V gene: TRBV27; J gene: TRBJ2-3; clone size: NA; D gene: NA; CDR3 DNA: TGTGCCAGCAGTTTTGGGAGCGGATCCTTCACAGATACGCAGTATTTT; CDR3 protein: CASSFGSGSFTDTQYF
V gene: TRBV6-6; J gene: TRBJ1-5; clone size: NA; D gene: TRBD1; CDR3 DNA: TGTGCCAGCACCACAGGGGGCCGGGTTGGTCAGCCCCAGCATTTT; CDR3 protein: CASTTGGRVGQPQHF
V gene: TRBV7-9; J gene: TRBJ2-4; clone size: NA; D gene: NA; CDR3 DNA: TGTTCCAGCAGAGGGCCAGGAGGTATTCAGTACTTC; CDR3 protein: CSSRGPGGIQYF
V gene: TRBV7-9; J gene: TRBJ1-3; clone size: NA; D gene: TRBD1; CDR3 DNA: TGTGCCAGCAGCCCCTGGACAGGCGGAAACACCATATATTTT; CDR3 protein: CASSPWTGGNTIYF
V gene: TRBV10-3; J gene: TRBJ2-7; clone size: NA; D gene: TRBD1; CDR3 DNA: TGTGCCATCAGTCCCGGGACAGGGAAGTACGAGCAGTACTTC; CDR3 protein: CAISPGTGKYEQYF
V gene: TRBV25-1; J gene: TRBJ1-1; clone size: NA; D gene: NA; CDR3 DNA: TGTGCCAGCAGCGACAGCGTTGAAGCTTTCTTT; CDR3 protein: CASSDSVEAFF
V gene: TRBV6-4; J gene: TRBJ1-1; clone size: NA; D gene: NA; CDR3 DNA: TGTGCCAGCAGTGACTCGAGGCAGTCGAACACTGAAGCTTTCTTT; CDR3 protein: CASSDSRQSNTEAFF
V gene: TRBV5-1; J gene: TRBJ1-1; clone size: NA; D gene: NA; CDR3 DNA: TGCGCCAGCAGCCCCCAGGGCGGAGGGACTGAAGCTTTCTTT; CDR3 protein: CASSPQGGGTEAFF
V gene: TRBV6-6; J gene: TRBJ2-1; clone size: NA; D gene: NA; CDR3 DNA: TGTGCCAGCAGTGCCCGGGTAGGAGCCTACAATGAGCAGTTCTTC; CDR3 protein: CASSARVGAYNEQFF
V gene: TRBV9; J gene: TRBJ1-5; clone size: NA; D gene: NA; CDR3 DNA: TGTGCCAGCAGCGTAGAGGACAGCGCAAATCAGCCCCAGCATTTT; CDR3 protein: CASSVEDSANQPQHF
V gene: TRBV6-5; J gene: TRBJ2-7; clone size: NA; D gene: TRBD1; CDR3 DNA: TGTGCCAGCAGTTACGCGGCTACAGGGGCCTACGAGCAGTACTTC; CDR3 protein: CASSYAATGAYEQYF
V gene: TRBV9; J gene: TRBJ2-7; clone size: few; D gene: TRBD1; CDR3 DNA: TGTGCCAGCAGCGCCGGGACAGGGGGCTACGAGCAGTACTTC; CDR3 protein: CASSAGTGGYEQYF
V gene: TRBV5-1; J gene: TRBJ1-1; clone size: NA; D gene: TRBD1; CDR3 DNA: TGCGCCAGCAGCTTCCAGGGACAGGGGCTGAACACTGAAGCTTTCTTT; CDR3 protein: CASSFQGQGLNTEAFF
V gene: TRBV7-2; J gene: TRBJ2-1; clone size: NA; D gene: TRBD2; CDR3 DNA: TGTGCCAGCAGCTTTTGGGCGGGGGGGCCCAATGAGCAGTTCTTC; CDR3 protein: CASSFWAGGPNEQFF
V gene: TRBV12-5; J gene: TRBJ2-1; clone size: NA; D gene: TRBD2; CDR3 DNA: TGTGCTAGTGGTTTGCCCCGTGAGGTAGCGGGGAAACCCTACAATGAGCAGTTCTTC; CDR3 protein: CASGLPREVAGKPYNEQFF
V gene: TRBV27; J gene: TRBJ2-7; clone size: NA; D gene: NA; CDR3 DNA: TGTGCCAGCAGTTTAAGTGGGCTAGGGGGCGAGCAGTACTTC; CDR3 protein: CASSLSGLGGEQYF
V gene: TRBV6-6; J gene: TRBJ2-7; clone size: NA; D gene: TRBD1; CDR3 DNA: TGTGCCAGCAGTTACTCCCCAGACAGGGGCAGAGGGGAGCAGTACTTC; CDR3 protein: CASSYSPDRGRGEQYF
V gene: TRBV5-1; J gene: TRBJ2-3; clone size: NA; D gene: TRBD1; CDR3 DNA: TGCGCCAGCGGCTCGGTTACAGGGGAAACAGATACGCAGTATTTT; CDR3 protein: CASGSVTGETDTQYF
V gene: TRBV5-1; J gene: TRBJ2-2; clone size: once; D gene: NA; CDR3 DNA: TGCGCCAGCAGCTTTGCCCGGGGGAACACCGGGGAGCTGTTTTTT; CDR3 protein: CASSFARGNTGELFF
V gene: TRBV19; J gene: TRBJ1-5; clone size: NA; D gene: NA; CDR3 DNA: TGTGCCAGCTGTCCGGGTTTAAGCAATCAGCCCCAGCATTTT; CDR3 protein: CASCPGLSNQPQHF
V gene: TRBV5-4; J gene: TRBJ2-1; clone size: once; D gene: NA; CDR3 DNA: TGTGCCAGCAGCTTGGAACCTAACAATGAGCAGTTCTTC; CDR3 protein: CASSLEPNNEQFF
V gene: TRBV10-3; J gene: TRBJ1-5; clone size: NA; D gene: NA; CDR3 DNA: TGTGCCATACAAGACAGTAGCAATCAGCCCCAGCATTTT; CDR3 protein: CAIQDSSNQPQHF
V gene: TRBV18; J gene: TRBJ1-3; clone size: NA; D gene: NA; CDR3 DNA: TGTGCCAGCTCACCAGTGGGGGGACCTGGAAACACCATATATTTT; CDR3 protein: CASSPVGGPGNTIYF
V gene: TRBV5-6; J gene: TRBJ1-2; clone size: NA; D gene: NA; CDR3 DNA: TGTGCCAGCAGCCCCGACACTGGCGGCTACACCTTC; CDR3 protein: CASSPDTGGYTF
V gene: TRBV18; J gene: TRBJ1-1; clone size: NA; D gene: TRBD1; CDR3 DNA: TGTGCCAGCTCTCAGACAGGGGGCGTGATGAACACTGAAGCTTTCTTT; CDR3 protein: CASSQTGGVMNTEAFF